This entry features one T cell receptor beta chain sequence. J gave up 5 bases and V 8 bases, and 11 bases lay outside the gene matches. Germline assignment: CDR1 SGHVS and CDR2 FNYEAQ. The CDR3 extends over 15 amino acids. The sample comes from a study of T cell responses to AZD1222 COVID-19 vaccine. Sequenced by immunoSEQ multiplex PCR; TCRdb stores in-frame clones only, minus some. The sample has approximately 80,000 clones, approximately 86% seen once. This TCR was sampled from an adult in good health. The chain has TRBV7-6 and TRBJ1-4; 7 nucleotides agree with TRBD1. Sequencing was performed on peripheral blood, taken on day 0 of AZD1222 vaccination. CDR3 residues: CASQRTGVANEKLFF. The CDR3 nucleotides are TGTGCCAGCCAACGTACAGGGGTAGCGAATGAAAAACTGTTTTTT.